Listed below are T cell receptor beta chains from one sample, sequenced in a study of cytomegalovirus exposure and HLA in healthy donors. Sequencing was performed with immunoSEQ multiplex PCR; in TCRdb, only in-frame clones are kept and a portion is missing. The sample holds about 200,000 clones; more than 60% are singletons and the top ten take about 16%. Sequenced: PBMCs. Every receptor here comes from a middle-aged man in good health and CMV-seronegative. The CDR3 runs from the conserved cysteine through the conserved F or W. A D gene is named only where the DNA matches it firmly. A row's size may be missing; if present it is once, few, many or a size class.

V gene	clone size	J gene	D gene	CDR3 DNA	CDR3 protein
TRBV4-3	.	TRBJ1-2	.	TGCGCCAGCAGCTCACAGGGAGATCGGTATGGCTACACCTTC	CASSSQGDRYGYTF
TRBV19	.	TRBJ1-1	TRBD1	TGTACCAGTAGTATTGTTTGGACAGGGCGCGGCACTGAAGCTTTCTTT	CTSSIVWTGRGTEAFF
TRBV7-2	.	TRBJ2-1	TRBD1	TGTGCCAGCAGCTTAGCGGCTGGAGGGGGACAGGGGGCTTCGCAGTTCTTC	CASSLAAGGGQGASQFF
TRBV19	.	TRBJ2-1	.	TGTGCCAGTAGTATCCAGGGGAGGGACAATGAGCAGTTCTTC	CASSIQGRDNEQFF
TRBV14	.	TRBJ2-1	TRBD2	TGTGCCAGCAGCCAAGATTGGACTAGCGTCATATACAATGAGCAGTTCTTC	CASSQDWTSVIYNEQFF
TRBV29-1	.	TRBJ2-7	TRBD1	TGCAGCGTCCTACCGACAGGGTCCGAGCAGTACTTC	CSVLPTGSEQYF
TRBV18	.	TRBJ1-1	TRBD1	TGTGCCAGCTCACCGTCCAGGGGGAGCACTGAAGCTTTCTTT	CASSPSRGSTEAFF
TRBV4-1	.	TRBJ2-5	TRBD2	TGCGCCAGCAGCCAAGATCGGAACGGGGGGGCAGCCGCAGAGACCCAGTACTTC	CASSQDRNGGAAAETQYF
TRBV28	.	TRBJ1-1	.	TGTGCCAGCAGTGAGGGGACTCCCGCTTGGGCTTTCTTT	CASSEGTPAWAFF
TRBV28	.	TRBJ1-1	.	TGTGCCAGCAGTTTATTCGGGAACACTGAAGCTTTCTTT	CASSLFGNTEAFF
TRBV28	.	TRBJ1-1	.	TGTGCCAGCAAATTGGGACAGAACACTGAAGCTTTCTTT	CASKLGQNTEAFF
TRBV4-3	few	TRBJ1-1	.	TGCGCCAGCAGCCAAGACTGGAGGGACACTGAAGCTTTCTTT	CASSQDWRDTEAFF
TRBV5-3	.	TRBJ2-7	TRBD2	TGTGCCAGAAGCTTGGGGGACTACCTCATTCTAGGGGCCTACGAGCAGTACTTC	CARSLGDYLILGAYEQYF
TRBV9	.	TRBJ2-5	.	TGTGCCAGCAGCGTAGGAGGGAAGAGTGGGGAGACCCAGTACTTC	CASSVGGKSGETQYF
TRBV9	.	TRBJ2-3	TRBD2	TGTGCCAGCAGCGTCATCCAGCGGGGGGGGACAGATACGCAGTATTTT	CASSVIQRGGTDTQYF
TRBV18	.	TRBJ1-2	.	TGTGCCAGCGCGACAGGCAACTATGGCTACACCTTC	CASATGNYGYTF
TRBV7-2	.	TRBJ2-1	TRBD2	TGTGCCAGCAGCCGGGGGGGCTACAATGAGCAGTTCTTC	CASSRGGYNEQFF
TRBV7-2	.	TRBJ2-5	TRBD1	TGTGCCAGCAGCCCCTGGAGGGACAGGGTTTTCGGGGAGACCCAGTACTTC	CASSPWRDRVFGETQYF
TRBV19	.	TRBJ2-7	TRBD2	TGTGCCAGTAGTATAGCTGGCGGGGGGGACTACGAGCAGTACTTC	CASSIAGGGDYEQYF
TRBV11-2	.	TRBJ1-5	.	TGTGCCAGCAGGCGAGATATAGATGGCAATCAGCCCCAGCATTTT	CASRRDIDGNQPQHF
TRBV2	.	TRBJ1-6	.	TGTGCCAGCAGTGGGGAGGAAAATTCACCCCTCCACTTT	CASSGEENSPLHF
TRBV4-3	.	TRBJ2-2	.	TGCGCCAGCAGCCTACACACAGGCTCGAACACCGGGGAGCTGTTTTTT	CASSLHTGSNTGELFF
TRBV5-1	.	TRBJ2-7	.	TGCGCCAGCAGCTTCCAGGAGGGCCGCGACGAGCAGTACTTC	CASSFQEGRDEQYF
TRBV7-2	.	TRBJ2-1	TRBD1	TGTGCCAGCAGCGTCGGGACAGACCGCTACAATGAGCAGTTCTTC	CASSVGTDRYNEQFF
TRBV5-4	.	TRBJ2-2	TRBD1	TGTGCCAGCAGCTTGGCCCGGACAGGGATTAACACCGGGGAGCTGTTTTTT	CASSLARTGINTGELFF
TRBV5-1	.	TRBJ2-7	TRBD1	TGCGCCAGCAGCTTGGCCTCAGGGGGCTACGAGCAGTACTTC	CASSLASGGYEQYF